The 22 T cell receptor beta chains below all came from one sample that was sequenced in a study of blood T cell repertoires in COVID-19 (dated by TCRdb to about 2020). The library was built by means of the immunoSEQ multiplex PCR assay. TCRdb holds this immuneACCESS table with in-frame rearrangements only. Some clones are missing; in checked studies, unresolved V genes explain under half, and the rest has no known cause. The sample contains more than 95,000 clones, around 76% of them found a single time. The ten largest clones represent approximately 19% of the sample. Sequencing was carried out using peripheral blood. The receptor source for this set is a woman aged 70-85 years with acute or convalescent COVID-19.

The rearrangement uses TRBV19 and TRBJ1-2; the D is unclear. The V and J ends lost 7 bases and 1 base respectively, with 16 bases between them. From germline, CDR1 is LNHDA and CDR2 SQIVND (reference sequence). This CDR3 has 15 amino acids. CDR3 coding DNA: TGTGCCAGTACGGCAGGAAGCAATGTTAACTATGGCTACACCTTC. The encoded protein is CASTAGSNVNYGYTF. Full variable domain (remainder filled in from reference TRBV19 and TRBJ1-2): DGGITQSPKYLFRKEGQNVTLSCEQNLNHDAMYWYRQDPGQGLRLIYYSQIVNDFQKGDIAEGYSVSREKKESFPLTVTSAQKNPTAFYLCASTAGSNVNYGYTFGSGTRLTVV.

By its share, this clone is medium-sized. The chain recombines TRBV5-4 with TRBJ2-7, with a weak D call TRBD1 (5 bases). The germline gives CDR1 SGHNT, CDR2 YYREEE (reference sequence). This CDR3 is 13 amino acids long. With 0 bases removed from V and 6 bases from J, the gap between germline ends came to 10 bases. CDR3: CASSLGQSAEQYF. The CDR3 coding sequence is TGTGCCAGCAGCTTGGGACAGTCGGCCGAGCAGTACTTC.

The chain employs TRBV7-2 and TRBJ2-3; 8 bases are a match to TRBD1. V lost 1 base, J lost 1 base, and 4 bases stayed unmatched. CDR1 is SGHTA, CDR2 FQGNSA, per germline. The length of the CDR3 is 16 residues. The CDR3, as DNA: TGTGCCAGCAGCTTAGACAGGGGGGCTCGCACAGATACGCAGTATTTT. Protein sequence: CASSLDRGARTDTQYF.

This clone was seen repeatedly, ten times or more. The J gene is TRBJ2-7, the V gene TRBV2; 7 bases are shared with TRBD1. The CDR3 has 13 residues. The V gene's germline CDR1 is SNHLY and CDR2 FYNNEI. The J segment lost 0 bases and the V segment lost 9 bases, leaving 5 bases of the junction unmatched. CDR3 amino acids: CASGTAFSYEQYF. Here the CDR3 DNA reads TGTGCCAGTGGGACAGCCTTCTCCTACGAGCAGTACTTC.

This sequence joins TRBV7-2 and TRBJ1-3; TRBD1 agrees at 8 bases. This CDR3 has 14 amino acids. The germline CDR1 and CDR2 sequences are SGHTA and FQGNSA. V was pared by 6 bases and J by 4 bases, with 5 bases of the junction left unmatched. The chain's CDR3 is CASRQGARGNTIYF. The CDR3 DNA reads TGTGCCAGCAGGCAGGGGGCGCGGGGAAACACCATATATTTT.

For the CDR3, the DNA is TGTGCCAGCACCAGGACAGCCCTGAGCTCCTATAATTCACCCCTCCACTTT. Translating it yields CASTRTALSSYNSPLHF. V is TRBV27 and J is TRBJ1-6; tentatively, D is TRBD1 (6 bases). The CDR3 is 17 residues long. Trimming took 7 bases from V and 0 from J, leaving 16 bases between them. In germline, CDR1 is MNHEY, CDR2 SMNVEV (reference sequence).

This chain connects TRBV6-2 or TRBV6-3 to TRBJ2-1; TRBD2 agrees at 8 bases. V lost 4 bases and J lost 0; bases outside the gene matches: 2. Germline CDR1 and CDR2: MNHEY and SVGEGT. The CDR3 length is 15 residues. CDR3: CASSSSGGSYNEQFF. CDR3 DNA sequence: TGTGCCAGCAGTTCCAGCGGGGGCTCCTACAATGAGCAGTTCTTC.

This clone has only a few counts. CDR3 loop: CSASPVTSGYNEQFF. The CDR3 DNA sequence: TGCAGTGCTAGTCCCGTGACTAGCGGGTACAATGAGCAGTTCTTC. The chain employs TRBV20-1 and TRBJ2-1; 10 bases are a match to TRBD2. CDR1 is DFQATT, CDR2 SNEGSKA, per germline (reference sequence). The V gene end was trimmed by 3 bases and the J gene end by 4 bases; junction bases not matched to a gene: 6. The CDR3 sequence is 15 residues long.

This clone was seen ten or more times. This chain links TRBV5-5 with TRBJ1-4, with D perhaps TRBD1 (6 bases). Germline loops: CDR1 SGHKS, CDR2 YYEKEE (reference sequence). CDR3 length: 14 amino acids. Trimming stripped 4 bases from V and 6 bases from J, with 13 bases between. The CDR3 nucleotides read TGTGCCAGCAGCCTTCGGAACAGGGATGAAAAACTGTTTTTT. It is translated as CASSLRNRDEKLFF.

This chain joins TRBV5-5 and TRBJ2-5; the match to TRBD2 covers 13 bases. V lost 0 bases to trimming and J lost 5 bases; unmatched junction nucleotides: 10. This CDR3 has 18 amino acids. Germline loops: CDR1 SGHKS, CDR2 YYEKEE (reference sequence). CDR3 protein: CASSLGLAGGIGAETQYF. The CDR3 nucleotides are TGTGCCAGCAGCTTGGGACTAGCGGGGGGTATTGGAGCGGAGACCCAGTACTTC.

This clone came up once. The rearrangement uses TRBV5-1 and TRBJ2-1; 12 nucleotides align to TRBD2. Germline CDR1 SGHRS, CDR2 YFSETQ. This CDR3 has 16 residues. Losses at the gene ends were 1 base for V and 6 bases for J; bases not matched to a gene: 5. The CDR3 spells CASSLFLAGGINEQFF. CDR3 nucleotide sequence: TGCGCCAGCAGCTTGTTCCTAGCGGGGGGGATCAATGAGCAGTTCTTC.

In its sample, this clone was seen a few times. This rearrangement joins TRBV7-2 to TRBJ1-2; D remains ambiguous. From germline, CDR1 is SGHTA and CDR2 FQGNSA. The V gene lost 0 bases and the J gene lost 5 bases, with 13 bases spanning the gap. The CDR3 spans 15 residues. The CDR3 DNA sequence: TGTGCCAGCAGCTTAGCGGGAGGGTCCATATATGGCTACACCTTC. Protein: CASSLAGGSIYGYTF.

The chain joins TRBV5-1 to TRBJ2-5, with D possibly matching TRBD1 (6 bases). The germline CDR1 and CDR2 sequences are SGHRS and YFSETQ. V was pared by 0 bases and J by 5 bases, with 14 bases between. The CDR3 loop spans 15 amino acids. In nucleotides, the CDR3 is TGCGCCAGCAGCTTGGTACAGGGCCGGAGGGAGACCCAGTACTTC. The encoded protein is CASSLVQGRRETQYF.

The chain has TRBV7-2 and TRBJ1-4; D is uncertain. CDR1 SGHTA and CDR2 FQGNSA come from the germline V gene. This CDR3 contains 14 residues. V was trimmed by 1 base and J by 7 bases, leaving 10 bases between them. The CDR3 reads CASSLERSVEKLFF. CDR3 nucleotide sequence: TGTGCCAGCAGCTTAGAGCGTTCCGTTGAAAAACTGTTTTTT.

The table lists this clone with many counts. The same CDR3 can be traced to other DNA sequences in this sample. The chain's CDR3 is CACLSRWGGRGWEQYF. The CDR3 DNA reads as TGCGCCTGCTTGAGCCGTTGGGGGGGCCGGGGGTGGGAGCAGTACTTC. J is TRBJ2-7 and V is TRBV5-1; tentatively, D is TRBD2 (7 bases). The CDR3 runs to 16 residues. V shed 10 bases and J shed 7 bases, with 30 bases lying between them. Germline assignment: CDR1 SGHRS and CDR2 YFSETQ.

The sample holds a few counts of this clone. This rearrangement joins TRBV7-9 to TRBJ1-6; D may be TRBD1 (6 bases). Germline assignment: CDR1 SEHNR and CDR2 FQNEAQ (reference sequence). V was trimmed by 5 bases and J by 7 bases, leaving 18 bases between them. The CDR3 contains 16 residues. CDR3 residues: CASSGGGGARNSPLHF. The CDR3 coding sequence is TGTGCCAGCAGCGGAGGCGGGGGCGCACGAAATTCACCCCTCCACTTT.

V is TRBV10-3 and J is TRBJ2-3, with D possibly being TRBD2 (7 bases). This CDR3 comprises 16 residues. Trimming removed 5 bases from V and 2 bases from J, with 17 bases in between. The V gene's germline CDR1 is ENHRY and CDR2 SYGVKD. The CDR3 coding sequence is TGTGCCATCAGTCTTGGGGGGGCGACAATCACAGATACGCAGTATTTT. Its translation is CAISLGGATITDTQYF.

The genes are TRBV18 and TRBJ2-3, with D tentatively TRBD2 (5 bases). CDR1 is KGHSH, CDR2 LQKENI, per germline. Trimming cost V 6 bases and J 3 bases, with 13 bases left between them. The CDR3 runs 14 residues. The CDR3 loop reads CASSPREQTDTQYF. In nucleotides, the CDR3 is TGTGCCAGCTCTCCCCGGGAACAGACAGATACGCAGTATTTT.

This clone was detected only a few times. V gene TRBV2 combines with J gene TRBJ1-6, with a tentative D call TRBD1 (6 bases). The CDR3 runs 15 residues. CDR1 is SNHLY, CDR2 FYNNEI, per germline. Trimming took 7 bases from V and 11 from J, leaving 21 bases between them. The CDR3 DNA follows: TGTGCCAGCACGACCCAGGGAGGGGGTAGGGCACCCCTCCACTTT. Protein sequence: CASTTQGGGRAPLHF.

This clone was counted once. This chain links TRBV19 with TRBJ1-1; possible D gene TRBD1, 5 bases. The CDR3 extends over 14 amino acids. V dropped 7 bases and J dropped 1 base, with 13 bases sitting between them. Germline values: CDR1 LNHDA, CDR2 SQIVND (reference sequence). Here the CDR3 reads CASMTAAKNTEAFF. In nucleotides, the CDR3 is TGTGCCAGTATGACAGCCGCAAAGAACACTGAAGCTTTCTTT.

This clone appeared a few times. The rearrangement uses TRBV3-1 (or the pseudogene TRBV3-2) and TRBJ2-2; D possibly corresponds to TRBD2 (5 bases). This CDR3 spans 14 amino acids. The germline CDR1 and CDR2 sequences are LGHDT and YNNKEL (reference sequence). V lost 4 bases and J 5 bases, leaving 11 bases between the germline ends. The CDR3 protein is CASSRGSWTGELFF. CDR3 sequence (DNA): TGTGCCAGCAGCCGAGGGTCGTGGACCGGGGAGCTGTTTTTT.

V is TRBV4-2 and J is TRBJ1-3; possible D gene TRBD1, 5 bases. Between the trimmed V and J ends, which lost 0 bases and 5 bases, there was a span of 11 bases. The CDR3 extends over 15 amino acids. The V gene's germline CDR1 is LGHNA and CDR2 YNFKEQ. The CDR3 nucleotides read TGTGCCAGCAGCCAAGATCTGGGGCCACGAAACACCATATATTTT. Its protein is CASSQDLGPRNTIYF.